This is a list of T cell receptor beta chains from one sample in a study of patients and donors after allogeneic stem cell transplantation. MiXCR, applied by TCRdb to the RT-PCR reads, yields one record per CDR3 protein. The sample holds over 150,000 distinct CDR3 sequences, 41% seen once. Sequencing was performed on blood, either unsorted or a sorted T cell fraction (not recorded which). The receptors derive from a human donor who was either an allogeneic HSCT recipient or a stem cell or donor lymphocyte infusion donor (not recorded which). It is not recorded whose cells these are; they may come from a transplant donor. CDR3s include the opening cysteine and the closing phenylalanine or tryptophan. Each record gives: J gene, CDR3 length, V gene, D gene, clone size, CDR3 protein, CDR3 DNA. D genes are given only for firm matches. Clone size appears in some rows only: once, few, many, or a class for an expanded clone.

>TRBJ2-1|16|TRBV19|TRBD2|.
CASAPQREGPYNEQFF
TGTGCCAGTGCGCCACAGCGGGAGGGCCCCTACAATGAGCAGTTCTTC
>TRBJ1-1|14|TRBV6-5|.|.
CASRTQGQNTEAFF
TGTGCCAGCAGAACTCAGGGGCAGAACACTGAAGCTTTCTTT
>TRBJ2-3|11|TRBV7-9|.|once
CASLTLDTQYF
TGTGCCAGTTTGACCCTAGATACGCAGTATTTT
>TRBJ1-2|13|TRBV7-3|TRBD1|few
CASSRGQGGGYTF
TGTGCCAGCAGCCGGGGACAGGGGGGTGGCTACACCTTC
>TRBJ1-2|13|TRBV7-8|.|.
CASSLAGSGGYTF
TGTGCCAGCAGCTTAGCTGGGTCCGGTGGCTACACCTTC
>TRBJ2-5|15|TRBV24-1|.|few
CATSDLQGIQETQYF
TGTGCCACCAGTGATCTACAGGGTATTCAAGAGACCCAGTACTTC
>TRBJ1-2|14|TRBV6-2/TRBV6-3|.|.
CASTIPDRRYGYTF
TGTGCCAGCACCATACCTGACAGGCGCTATGGCTACACCTTC
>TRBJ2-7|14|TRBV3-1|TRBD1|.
CASSPGTGVREQYF
TGTGCCAGCAGTCCCGGGACAGGGGTACGGGAGCAGTACTTC
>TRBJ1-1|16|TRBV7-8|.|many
CASSLRSAAENTEAFF
TGTGCCAGCAGCTTACGGAGCGCGGCAGAGAACACTGAAGCTTTCTTT
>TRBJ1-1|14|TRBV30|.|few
CAWSSGTVNTEAFF
TGTGCCTGGAGTTCCGGGACGGTGAACACTGAAGCTTTCTTT
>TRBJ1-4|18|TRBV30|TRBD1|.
CAWRTGTGNFATNEKLFF
TGTGCCTGGAGGACCGGGACAGGGAATTTCGCAACTAATGAAAAACTGTTTTTT
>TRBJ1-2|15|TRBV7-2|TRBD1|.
CASSPGTGGLNGYTF
TGTGCCAGCAGCCCAGGGACAGGGGGCTTAAATGGCTACACCTTC
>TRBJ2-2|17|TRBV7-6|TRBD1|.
CASSLIRDRGSTGELFF
TGTGCCAGCAGCCTGATTCGGGACAGGGGATCAACCGGGGAGCTGTTTTTT
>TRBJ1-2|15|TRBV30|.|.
CAWSVLAGTNYGYTF
TGTGCCTGGAGTGTGTTGGCGGGGACTAACTATGGCTACACCTTC
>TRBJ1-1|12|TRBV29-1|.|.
CSVEVQGTEAFF
TGCAGCGTTGAAGTGCAGGGCACTGAAGCTTTCTTT
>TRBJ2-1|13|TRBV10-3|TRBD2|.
CAIRAGGIDEQFF
TGTGCCATCAGAGCGGGAGGGATTGATGAGCAGTTCTTC
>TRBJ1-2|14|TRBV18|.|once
CASSPLVGAQGYTF
TGTGCCAGCTCACCACTCGTGGGGGCGCAAGGCTACACCTTC
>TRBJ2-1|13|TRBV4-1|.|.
CASRQSGGAVRVF
TGCGCCAGCAGACAAAGTGGGGGGGCTGTTAGAGTCTTC
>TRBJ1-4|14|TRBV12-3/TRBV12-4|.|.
CASSLRGAREKLFF
TGTGCCAGCAGTCTACGGGGGGCGAGAGAAAAACTGTTTTTT
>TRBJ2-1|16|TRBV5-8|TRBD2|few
CASSLYSGGPYNEQFF
TGTGCCAGCAGCTTGTATTCGGGAGGGCCTTACAATGAGCAGTTCTTC
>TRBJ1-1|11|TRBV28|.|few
CASSLKYEAFF
TGTGCCAGCAGTTTAAAGTATGAAGCTTTCTTT
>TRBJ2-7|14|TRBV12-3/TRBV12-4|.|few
CASSLEQGTGEQYF
TGTGCCAGCAGTCTTGAACAGGGGACTGGCGAGCAGTACTTC
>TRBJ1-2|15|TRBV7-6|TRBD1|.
CASSRGQSTGNGYTF
TGTGCCAGCAGCCGGGGACAGTCTACGGGTAATGGCTACACCTTC
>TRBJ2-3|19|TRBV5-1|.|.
CASSLYGNSETASTDTQYF
TGCGCCAGCAGCTTATACGGGAACTCGGAAACTGCTAGCACAGATACGCAGTATTTT
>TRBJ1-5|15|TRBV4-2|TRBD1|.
CASSPTGDSNQPQHF
TGTGCCAGCAGCCCAACAGGGGACTCGAATCAGCCCCAGCATTTT
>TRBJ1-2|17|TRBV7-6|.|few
CASSSSGEAMINYGYTF
TGTGCCAGCAGCTCCTCAGGAGAAGCCATGATTAACTATGGCTACACCTTC
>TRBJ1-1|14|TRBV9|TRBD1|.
CASSGGQGGTEAFF
TGTGCCAGCAGCGGTGGACAGGGGGGCACTGAAGCTTTCTTT
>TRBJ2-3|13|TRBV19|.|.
CASSPGPPDTQYF
TGTGCCAGTAGTCCCGGACCTCCAGATACGCAGTATTTT
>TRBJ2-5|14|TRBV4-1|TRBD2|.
CASRDGTSIQTQYF
TGCGCCAGCAGGGACGGGACTAGCATACAGACCCAGTACTTC
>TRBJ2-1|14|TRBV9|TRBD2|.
CASSPWTSWHEQFF
TGTGCCAGCAGCCCGTGGACTAGCTGGCATGAGCAGTTCTTC
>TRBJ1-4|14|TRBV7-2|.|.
CASSLQVVAEKLFF
TGTGCCAGCAGCCTTCAGGTAGTAGCGGAAAAACTGTTTTTT
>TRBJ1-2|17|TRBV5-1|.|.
CASHGTFQDYANYGYTF
TGCGCCAGCCATGGGACCTTTCAAGACTACGCTAACTATGGCTACACCTTC
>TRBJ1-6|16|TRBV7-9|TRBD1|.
CASSHNRDRLNSPLHF
TGTGCCAGCAGTCATAACCGGGACAGGCTTAATTCACCCCTCCACTTT
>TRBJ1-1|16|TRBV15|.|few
CATSRAAGTANTEAFF
TGTGCCACCAGCAGAGCCGCCGGGACGGCGAACACTGAAGCTTTCTTT
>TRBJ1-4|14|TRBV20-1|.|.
CSARRGRDREKLFF
TGCAGTGCTCGGAGGGGCAGGGATCGAGAAAAACTGTTTTTT
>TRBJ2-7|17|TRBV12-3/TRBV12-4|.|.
CASSLQAKTLTSYEQYF
TGTGCCAGCAGTTTACAGGCCAAGACCCTAACCTCCTACGAGCAGTACTTC
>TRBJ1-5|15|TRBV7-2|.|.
CASRAGAGSNQPQHF
TGTGCCAGCAGGGCAGGGGCGGGTAGCAATCAGCCCCAGCATTTT
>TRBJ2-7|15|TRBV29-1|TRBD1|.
CSARTRTGSSYEQYF
TGCAGCGCCCGGACCCGGACAGGGAGTTCCTACGAGCAGTACTTC
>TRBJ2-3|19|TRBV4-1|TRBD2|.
CASSHETSGLAAITDTQYF
TGCGCCAGCAGCCATGAAACCTCGGGACTAGCGGCAATCACAGATACGCAGTATTTT
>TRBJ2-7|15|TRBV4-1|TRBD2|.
CASSPPSSGSGEQYF
TGCGCCAGCAGCCCACCCTCTAGCGGGAGTGGTGAGCAGTACTTC
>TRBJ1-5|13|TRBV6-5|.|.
CASKGGSNQPQHF
TGTGCCAGCAAGGGGGGCAGCAATCAGCCCCAGCATTTT
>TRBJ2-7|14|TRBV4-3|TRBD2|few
CASSQGTRGNEQYF
TGCGCCAGCAGCCAAGGGACTAGAGGTAACGAGCAGTACTTC
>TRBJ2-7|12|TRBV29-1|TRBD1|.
CSARTGGYEQYF
TGCAGCGCTAGGACAGGGGGCTACGAGCAGTACTTC
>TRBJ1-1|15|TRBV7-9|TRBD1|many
CASSYGQGFDTEAFF
TGTGCCAGCAGCTACGGACAGGGATTCGACACTGAAGCTTTCTTT
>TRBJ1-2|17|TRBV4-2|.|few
CASSQEREWVANYGYTF
TGTGCCAGCAGCCAAGAAAGGGAGTGGGTAGCTAACTATGGCTACACCTTC
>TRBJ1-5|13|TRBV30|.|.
CAWSDGGDQPQHF
TGTGCCTGGAGTGATGGAGGGGATCAGCCCCAGCATTTT
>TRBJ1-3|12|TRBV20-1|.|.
CSAQSSGNTIYF
TGCAGTGCACAGTCTTCTGGAAACACCATATATTTT
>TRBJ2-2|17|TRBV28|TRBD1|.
CASSPTQGARVTGELFF
TGTGCCAGCAGTCCAACACAGGGGGCGCGGGTCACCGGGGAGCTGTTTTTT
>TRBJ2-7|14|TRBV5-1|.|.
CASSLAAGSYEQYF
TGCGCCAGCAGCTTGGCTGCCGGCTCCTACGAGCAGTACTTC
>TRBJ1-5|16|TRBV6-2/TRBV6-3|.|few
CASRPPGGSGNQPQHF
TGTGCCAGCAGACCACCCGGCGGATCCGGCAATCAGCCCCAGCATTTT
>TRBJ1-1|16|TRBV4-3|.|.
CASSLYEGLRLAEAFF
TGCGCCAGCAGCCTGTACGAGGGGTTAAGGCTCGCTGAAGCTTTCTTT
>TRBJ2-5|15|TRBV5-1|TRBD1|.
CASSLGTGPQETQYF
TGCGCCAGCAGCCTAGGGACAGGGCCGCAAGAGACCCAGTACTTC
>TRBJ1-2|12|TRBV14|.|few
CASSLTGHGYTF
TGTGCCAGCAGCCTCACGGGACATGGCTACACCTTC
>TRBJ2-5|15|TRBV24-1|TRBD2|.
CATSDQAGERETQYF
TGTGCCACCAGTGACCAAGCGGGAGAGCGAGAGACCCAGTACTTC
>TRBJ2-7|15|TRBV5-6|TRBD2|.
CASSTGLAGGPEQYF
TGTGCCAGCAGCACGGGACTAGCGGGAGGTCCCGAGCAGTACTTC